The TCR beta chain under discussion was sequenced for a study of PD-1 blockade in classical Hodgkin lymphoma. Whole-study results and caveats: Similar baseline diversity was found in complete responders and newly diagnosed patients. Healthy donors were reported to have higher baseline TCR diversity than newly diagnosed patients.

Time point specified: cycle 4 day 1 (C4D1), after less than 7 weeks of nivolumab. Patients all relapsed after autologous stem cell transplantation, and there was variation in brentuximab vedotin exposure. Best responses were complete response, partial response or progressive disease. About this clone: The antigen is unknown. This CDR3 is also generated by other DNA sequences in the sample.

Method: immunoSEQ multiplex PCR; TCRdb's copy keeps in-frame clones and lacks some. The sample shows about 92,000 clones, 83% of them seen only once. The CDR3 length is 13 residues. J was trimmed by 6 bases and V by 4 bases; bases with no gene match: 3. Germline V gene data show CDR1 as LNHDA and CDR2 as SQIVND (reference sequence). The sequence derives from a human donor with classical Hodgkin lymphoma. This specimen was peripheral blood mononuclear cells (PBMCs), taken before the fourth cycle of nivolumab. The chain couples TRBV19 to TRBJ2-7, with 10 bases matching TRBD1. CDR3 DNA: TGTGCCAGTAGTAGGGACAGGGGACGCGAGCAGTACTTC. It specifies CASSRDRGREQYF.